The T cell receptor beta chain under discussion was sequenced for a study of blood T cell repertoires in COVID-19. Libraries were prepared by immunoSEQ multiplex PCR; TCRdb keeps only in-frame clonotypes and omits some of them. Among 130,000 or so clones listed, about 81% were seen once. This clone was counted a single time. No conserved phenylalanine or tryptophan ends this CDR3, so it is likely a read error. The limits of the CDR3 on the DNA are not certain, so only TCRdb's listed CDR3 is given. The germline gives CDR1 LGHNA, CDR2 YNFKEQ. The length of the CDR3 is 13 amino acids, counting both ends. Assignments of participants to cohorts depended upon their own reported clinical history.

This receptor was taken from a man between 40 and 49 years old with acute COVID-19. Input material: PBMCs or T cells enriched from blood (not recorded which). The chain is built from TRBV4-2 and TRBJ1-2; the table's D call TRBD1 went unverified against the DNA. CDR3 sequence: CASYGSGTGFPLL.